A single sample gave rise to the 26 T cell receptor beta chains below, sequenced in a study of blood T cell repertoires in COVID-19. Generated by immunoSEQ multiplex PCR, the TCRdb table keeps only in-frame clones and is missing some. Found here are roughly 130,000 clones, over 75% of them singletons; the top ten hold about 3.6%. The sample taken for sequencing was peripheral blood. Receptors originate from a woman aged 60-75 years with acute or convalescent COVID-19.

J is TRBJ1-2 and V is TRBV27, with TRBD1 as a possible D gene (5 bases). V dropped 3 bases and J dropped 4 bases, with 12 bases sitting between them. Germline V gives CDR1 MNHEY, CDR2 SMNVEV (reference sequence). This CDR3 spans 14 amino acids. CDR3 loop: CASSFIGQGYGYTF. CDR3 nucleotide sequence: TGTGCCAGCAGTTTTATTGGGCAGGGCTATGGCTACACCTTC.

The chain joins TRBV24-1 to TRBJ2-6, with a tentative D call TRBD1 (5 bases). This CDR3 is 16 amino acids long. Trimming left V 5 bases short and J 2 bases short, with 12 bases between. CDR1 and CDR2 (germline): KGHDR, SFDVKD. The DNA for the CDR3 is TGTGCCACCAGTGGCCCCGACAGCCCTGGGGCCAACGTCCTGACTTTC. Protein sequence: CATSGPDSPGANVLTF.

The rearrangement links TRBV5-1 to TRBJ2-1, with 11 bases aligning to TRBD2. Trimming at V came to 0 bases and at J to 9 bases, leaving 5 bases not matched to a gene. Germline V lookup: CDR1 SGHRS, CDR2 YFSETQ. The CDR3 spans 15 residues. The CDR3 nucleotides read TGCGCCAGCAGCTTGGCCCTAGCGGGAGGCCGTGAGCAGTTCTTC. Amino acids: CASSLALAGGREQFF.

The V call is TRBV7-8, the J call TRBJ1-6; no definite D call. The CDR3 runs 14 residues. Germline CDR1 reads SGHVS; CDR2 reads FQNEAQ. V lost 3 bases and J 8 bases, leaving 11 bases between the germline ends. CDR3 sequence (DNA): TGTGCCAGCAGCTTTAGTATTTCTGATTCACCCCTCCACTTT. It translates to CASSFSISDSPLHF.

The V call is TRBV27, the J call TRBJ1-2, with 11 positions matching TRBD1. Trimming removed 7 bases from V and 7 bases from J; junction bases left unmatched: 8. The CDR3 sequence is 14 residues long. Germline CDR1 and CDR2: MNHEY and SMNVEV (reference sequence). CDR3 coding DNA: TGTGCCAGCACCAGGACAGGGGGCTCTCGTGGCTACACCTTC. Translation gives CASTRTGGSRGYTF.

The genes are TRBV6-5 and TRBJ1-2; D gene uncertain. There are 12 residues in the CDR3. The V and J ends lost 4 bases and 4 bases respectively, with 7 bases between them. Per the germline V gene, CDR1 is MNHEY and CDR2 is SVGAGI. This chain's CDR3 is CASSSRSYGYTF. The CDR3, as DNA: TGTGCCAGCAGTTCCCGGAGCTATGGCTACACCTTC.

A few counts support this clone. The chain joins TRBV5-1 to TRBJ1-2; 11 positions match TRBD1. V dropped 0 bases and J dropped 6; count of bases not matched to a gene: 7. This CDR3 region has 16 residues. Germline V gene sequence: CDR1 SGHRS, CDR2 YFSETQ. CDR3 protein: CASSLVGGQGANGYTF. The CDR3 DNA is TGCGCCAGCAGCTTGGTGGGAGGACAGGGGGCGAATGGCTACACCTTC.

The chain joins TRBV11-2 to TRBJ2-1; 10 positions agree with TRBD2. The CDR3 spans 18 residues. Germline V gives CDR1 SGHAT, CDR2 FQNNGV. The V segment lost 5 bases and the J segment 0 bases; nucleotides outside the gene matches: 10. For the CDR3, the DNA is TGTGCCAGCAGCCTTCGGACTAGCGGTTTTCGCTCCTACAATGAGCAGTTCTTC. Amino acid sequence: CASSLRTSGFRSYNEQFF. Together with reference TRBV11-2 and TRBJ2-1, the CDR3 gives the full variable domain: EAGVAQSPRYKIIEKRQSVAFWCNPISGHATLYWYQQILGQGPKLLIQFQNNGVVDDSQLPKDRFSAERLKGVDSTLKIQPAKLEDSAVYLCASSLRTSGFRSYNEQFFGPGTRLTVL.

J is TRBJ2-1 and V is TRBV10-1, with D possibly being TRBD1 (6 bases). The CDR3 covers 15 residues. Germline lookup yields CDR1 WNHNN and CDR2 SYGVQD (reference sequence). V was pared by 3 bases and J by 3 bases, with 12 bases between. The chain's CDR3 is CASSESPGDYNEQFF. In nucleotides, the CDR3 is TGCGCCAGCAGTGAATCTCCAGGGGACTACAATGAGCAGTTCTTC.

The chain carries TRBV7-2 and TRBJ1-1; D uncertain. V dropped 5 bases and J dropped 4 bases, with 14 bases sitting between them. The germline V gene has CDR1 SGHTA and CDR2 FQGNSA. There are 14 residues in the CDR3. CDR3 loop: CASSLGLRITEAFF. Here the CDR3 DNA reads TGTGCCAGCAGCCTCGGACTGCGAATCACTGAAGCTTTCTTT.

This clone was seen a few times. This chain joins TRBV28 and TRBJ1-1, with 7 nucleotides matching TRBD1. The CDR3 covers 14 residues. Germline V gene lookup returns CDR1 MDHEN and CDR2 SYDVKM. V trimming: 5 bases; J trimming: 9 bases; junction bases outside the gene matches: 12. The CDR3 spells CASSLSERGLKAFF. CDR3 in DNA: TGTGCCAGCAGTCTCTCCGAAAGGGGGCTGAAAGCTTTCTTT.

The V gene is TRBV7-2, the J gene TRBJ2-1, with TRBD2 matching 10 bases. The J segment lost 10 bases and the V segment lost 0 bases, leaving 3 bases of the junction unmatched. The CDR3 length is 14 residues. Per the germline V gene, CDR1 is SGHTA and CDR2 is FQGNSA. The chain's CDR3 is CASSLAGTSAEQFF. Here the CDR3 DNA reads TGTGCCAGCAGCTTAGCAGGGACTAGCGCCGAGCAGTTCTTC.

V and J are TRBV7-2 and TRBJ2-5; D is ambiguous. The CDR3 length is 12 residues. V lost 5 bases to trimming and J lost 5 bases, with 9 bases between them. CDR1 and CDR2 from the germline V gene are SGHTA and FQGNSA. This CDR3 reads CASSLLRETQYF. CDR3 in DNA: TGTGCCAGCAGCCTCTTGCGGGAGACCCAGTACTTC.

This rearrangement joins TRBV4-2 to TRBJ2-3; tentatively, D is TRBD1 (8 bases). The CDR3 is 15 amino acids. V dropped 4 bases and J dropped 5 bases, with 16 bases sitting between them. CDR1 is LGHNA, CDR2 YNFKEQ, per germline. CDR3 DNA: TGTGCCAGCAGCCTCGGACAGGGAGGGAAAGATACGCAGTATTTT. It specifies CASSLGQGGKDTQYF.

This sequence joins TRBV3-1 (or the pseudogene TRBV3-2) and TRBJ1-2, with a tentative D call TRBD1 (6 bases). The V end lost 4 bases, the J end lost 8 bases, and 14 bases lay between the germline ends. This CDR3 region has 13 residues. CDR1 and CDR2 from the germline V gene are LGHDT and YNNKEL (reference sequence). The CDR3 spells CASSPRGGKGYTF. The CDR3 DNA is TGTGCCAGCAGCCCTAGGGGGGGAAAAGGCTACACCTTC.

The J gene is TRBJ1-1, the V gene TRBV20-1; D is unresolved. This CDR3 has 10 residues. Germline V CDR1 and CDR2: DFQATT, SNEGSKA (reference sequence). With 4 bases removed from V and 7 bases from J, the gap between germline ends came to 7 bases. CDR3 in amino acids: CSANQIEAFF. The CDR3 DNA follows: TGCAGTGCTAATCAGATTGAAGCTTTCTTT.

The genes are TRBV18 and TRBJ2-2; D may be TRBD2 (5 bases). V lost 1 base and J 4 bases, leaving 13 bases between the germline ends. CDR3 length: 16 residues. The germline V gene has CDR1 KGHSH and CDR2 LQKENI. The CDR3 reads CASSPLSGVGTGELFF. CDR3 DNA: TGTGCCAGCTCACCACTTTCCGGGGTCGGCACCGGGGAGCTGTTTTTT. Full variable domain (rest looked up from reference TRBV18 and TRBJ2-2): NAGVMQNPRHLVRRRGQEARLRCSPMKGHSHVYWYRQLPEEGLKFMVYLQKENIIDESGMPKERFSAEFPKEGPSILRIQQVVRGDSAAYFCASSPLSGVGTGELFFGEGSRLTVL.

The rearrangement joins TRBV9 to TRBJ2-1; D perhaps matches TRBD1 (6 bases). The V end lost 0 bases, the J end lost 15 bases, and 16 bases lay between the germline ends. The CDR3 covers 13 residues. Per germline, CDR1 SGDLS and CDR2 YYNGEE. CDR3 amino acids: CASSVEGAGGPFF. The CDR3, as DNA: TGTGCCAGCAGCGTAGAGGGCGCTGGGGGCCCGTTCTTC.

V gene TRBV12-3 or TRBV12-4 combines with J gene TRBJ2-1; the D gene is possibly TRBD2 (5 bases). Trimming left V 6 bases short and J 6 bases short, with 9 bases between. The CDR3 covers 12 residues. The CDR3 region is CASRTGGNEQFF. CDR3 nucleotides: TGTGCCAGCAGGACCGGAGGCAATGAGCAGTTCTTC.

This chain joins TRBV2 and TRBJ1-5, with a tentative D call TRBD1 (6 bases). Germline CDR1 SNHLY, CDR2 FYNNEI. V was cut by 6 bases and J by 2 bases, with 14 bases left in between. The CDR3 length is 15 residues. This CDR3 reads CASRALAGGNQPQHF. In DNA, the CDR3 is TGTGCCAGCAGGGCTTTAGCAGGGGGCAATCAGCCCCAGCATTTT. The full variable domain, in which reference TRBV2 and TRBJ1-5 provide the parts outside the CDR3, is EPEVTQTPSHQVTQMGQEVILRCVPISNHLYFYWYRQILGQKVEFLVSFYNNEISEKSEIFDDQFSVERPDGSNFTLKIRSTKLEDSAMYFCASRALAGGNQPQHFGDGTRLSIL.

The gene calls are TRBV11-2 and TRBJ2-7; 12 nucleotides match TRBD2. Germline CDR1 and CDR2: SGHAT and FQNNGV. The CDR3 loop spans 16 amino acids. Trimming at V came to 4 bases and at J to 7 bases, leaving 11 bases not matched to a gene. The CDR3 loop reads CASSYWTSGTGREQYF. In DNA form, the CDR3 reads TGTGCCAGCAGCTACTGGACTAGCGGGACGGGTCGGGAGCAGTACTTC.

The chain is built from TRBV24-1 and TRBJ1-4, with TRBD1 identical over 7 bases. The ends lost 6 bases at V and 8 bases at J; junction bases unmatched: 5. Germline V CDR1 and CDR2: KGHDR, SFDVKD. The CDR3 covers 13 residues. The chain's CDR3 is CATSQGENEKLFF. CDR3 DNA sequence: TGTGCCACCAGTCAGGGGGAGAACGAAAAACTGTTTTTT.

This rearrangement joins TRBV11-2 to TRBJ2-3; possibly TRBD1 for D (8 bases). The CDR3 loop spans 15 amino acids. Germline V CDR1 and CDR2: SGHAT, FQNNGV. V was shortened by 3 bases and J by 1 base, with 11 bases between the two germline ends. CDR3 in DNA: TGTGCCAGCAGCTTTACAGGGGGGGGCACAGATACGCAGTATTTT. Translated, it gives CASSFTGGGTDTQYF.

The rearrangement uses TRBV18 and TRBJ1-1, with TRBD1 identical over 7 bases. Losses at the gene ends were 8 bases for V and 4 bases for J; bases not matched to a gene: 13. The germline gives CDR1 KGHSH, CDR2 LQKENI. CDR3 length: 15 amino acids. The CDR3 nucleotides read TGTGCCAGCGCCAGTGCTGGGACAGTTAGCACTGAAGCTTTCTTT. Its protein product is CASASAGTVSTEAFF.

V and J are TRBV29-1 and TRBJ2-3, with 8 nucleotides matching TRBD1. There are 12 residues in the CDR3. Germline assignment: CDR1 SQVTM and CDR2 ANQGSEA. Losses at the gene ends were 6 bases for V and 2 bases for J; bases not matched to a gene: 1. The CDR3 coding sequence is TGCAGCGTGGACAGGGCCACAGATACGCAGTATTTT. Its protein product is CSVDRATDTQYF.

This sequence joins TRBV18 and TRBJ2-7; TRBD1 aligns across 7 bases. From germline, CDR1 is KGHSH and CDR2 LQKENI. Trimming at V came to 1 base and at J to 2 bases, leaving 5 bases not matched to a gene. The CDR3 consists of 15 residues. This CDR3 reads CASSPQGATPYEQYF. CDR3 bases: TGTGCCAGCTCACCACAGGGGGCTACCCCCTACGAGCAGTACTTC.